The next 23 T cell receptor beta chains were all read from a single sample in a study of T cell changes during pregnancy in multiple sclerosis. The repertoire was sequenced with immunoSEQ multiplex PCR; TCRdb's copy has only in-frame clones and lacks some. The repertoire consists of some 100,000 clones, with around nine tenths occurring once and the leading ten covering under 1.5%. The source was peripheral blood, collected in the second trimester of pregnancy. Receptors originate from a female donor with multiple sclerosis, enrolled in a pregnancy study.

This rearrangement joins TRBV11-2 to TRBJ1-4; D possibly corresponds to TRBD1 (6 bases). From germline, CDR1 is SGHAT and CDR2 FQNNGV. V dropped 11 bases and J dropped 8 bases, with 18 bases sitting between them. There are 13 residues in the CDR3. The CDR3 DNA reads as TGTGCCGTCGGCGGGGGCTTGGGCGAAAAACTGTTTTTT. This encodes CAVGGGLGEKLFF. Looking up the rest from reference TRBV11-2 and TRBJ1-4 gives the full variable domain: EAGVAQSPRYKIIEKRQSVAFWCNPISGHATLYWYQQILGQGPKLLIQFQNNGVVDDSQLPKDRFSAERLKGVDSTLKIQPAKLEDSAVYLCAVGGGLGEKLFFGSGTQLSVL.

This rearrangement joins TRBV28 to TRBJ2-7; 10 bases match TRBD1. The germline V gene has CDR1 MDHEN and CDR2 SYDVKM. The junction had 11 bases not matched to a gene; V was cut back by 7 bases and J by 11 bases. The CDR3 runs 13 residues. The CDR3 loop reads CASTLRDRGVKYF. CDR3 nucleotides: TGTGCCAGCACCCTCCGGGACAGGGGAGTCAAGTACTTC. Full variable domain (remainder filled in from reference TRBV28 and TRBJ2-7): DVKVTQSSRYLVKRTGEKVFLECVQDMDHENMFWYRQDPGLGLRLIYFSYDVKMKEKGDIPEGYSVSREKKERFSLILESASTNQTSMYLCASTLRDRGVKYFGPGTRLTVT.

This chain links TRBV10-2 with TRBJ2-7, with a possible D match to TRBD2 (5 bases). CDR1 WSHSY and CDR2 SAAADI come from the germline V gene. This CDR3 is built from 12 residues. V was shortened by 3 bases and J by 6 bases, with 9 bases between the two germline ends. The DNA for the CDR3 is TGCGCCAGCAGTGATGGGAGCACCGAGCAGTACTTC. It translates to CASSDGSTEQYF.

The chain couples TRBV27 to TRBJ2-3, with TRBD1 as a possible D gene (5 bases). V lost 5 bases, J lost 4 bases, and 16 bases lay in between. There are 15 residues in the CDR3. CDR1 is MNHEY and CDR2 is SMNVEV in the germline V gene (reference sequence). CDR3 nucleotides: TGTGCCAGCAGTGCCCGAAGGGGTCTCCCAGATACGCAGTATTTT. This gives the protein CASSARRGLPDTQYF.

This chain joins TRBV10-3 and TRBJ2-7; tentatively, D is TRBD1 (6 bases). Germline V gene data show CDR1 as ENHRY and CDR2 as SYGVKD. This CDR3 is built from 12 residues. The V end was cut by 10 bases, the J end by 1 base, with 11 bases between. Here the CDR3 reads CATLGHSYEQYF. CDR3 DNA: TGTGCCACCCTGGGACATTCCTACGAGCAGTACTTC.

This rearrangement joins TRBV5-4 to TRBJ2-7; possible D gene TRBD1, 5 bases. Germline assignment: CDR1 SGHNT and CDR2 YYREEE (reference sequence). V lost 4 bases and J 2 bases, leaving 10 bases between the germline ends. The CDR3 has 13 residues. The CDR3 loop reads CASSLGPAYEQYF. In nucleotides, the CDR3 is TGTGCCAGCAGCCTGGGGCCAGCCTACGAGCAGTACTTC.

The chain has TRBV5-1 and TRBJ2-7; 10 nucleotides align to TRBD2. The CDR3 totals 14 residues. With V trimmed by 7 bases and J by 0 bases, 4 bases remained unmatched. The germline gives CDR1 SGHRS, CDR2 YFSETQ. CDR3 region: CASHSSGSSYEQYF. Here the CDR3 DNA reads TGCGCCAGCCACTCTAGCGGGAGCTCCTACGAGCAGTACTTC.

The chain joins TRBV5-5 to TRBJ1-1; D uncertain. The V gene lost 1 base and the J gene lost 0 bases, with 13 bases spanning the gap. Germline V gives CDR1 SGHKS, CDR2 YYEKEE (reference sequence). The CDR3 is 16 amino acids. CDR3 residues: CASSLSGRSVNTEAFF. In DNA, the CDR3 is TGTGCCAGCAGCTTGAGTGGGAGGTCGGTGAACACTGAAGCTTTCTTT.

The V gene is TRBV29-1, the J gene TRBJ1-1; TRBD1 matches 8 bases. V lost 8 bases to trimming and J lost 1 base; unmatched junction nucleotides: 6. The germline V gene encodes CDR1 SQVTM and CDR2 ANQGSEA. This CDR3 has 13 residues. The CDR3 sequence is CSSTGGQNTEAFF. CDR3 bases: TGCAGCTCTACAGGGGGTCAGAACACTGAAGCTTTCTTT.

J is TRBJ2-7 and V is TRBV11-2; D gene ambiguous. V dropped 3 bases and J dropped 0 bases, with 9 bases sitting between them. There are 14 residues in the CDR3. The V gene's germline CDR1 is SGHAT and CDR2 FQNNGV. CDR3 sequence (DNA): TGTGCCAGCAGCTTTGTCAGCGACTCCTACGAGCAGTACTTC. This gives the protein CASSFVSDSYEQYF. The full variable domain, completed using reference TRBV11-2 and TRBJ2-7, is EAGVAQSPRYKIIEKRQSVAFWCNPISGHATLYWYQQILGQGPKLLIQFQNNGVVDDSQLPKDRFSAERLKGVDSTLKIQPAKLEDSAVYLCASSFVSDSYEQYFGPGTRLTVT.

In DNA, the CDR3 is TGCGCCAGCAGCTTGGCGGTAGTAGGGCAGGGGGTAGCTTTCTTT. The encoded protein is CASSLAVVGQGVAFF. This chain links TRBV5-1 with TRBJ1-1, with 7 bases aligning to TRBD1. Looked up from germline, CDR1 is SGHRS and CDR2 is YFSETQ. This CDR3 spans 15 amino acids. Germline trimming cut 0 bases from V and 10 bases from J; bases unmatched to any gene: 12.

The V and J genes are TRBV11-2 and TRBJ2-3, with D maybe TRBD1 (6 bases). Germline V lookup: CDR1 SGHAT, CDR2 FQNNGV. V lost 7 bases and J 3 bases, leaving 11 bases between the germline ends. CDR3 size: 13 residues. CDR3: CASTQGQTDTQYF. DNA of the CDR3: TGTGCCAGCACCCAAGGACAGACAGATACGCAGTATTTT.

The chain links TRBV5-1 to TRBJ1-2; 7 bases are a match to TRBD1. Losses at the gene ends were 4 bases for V and 3 bases for J; bases not matched to a gene: 9. Germline V gene sequence: CDR1 SGHRS, CDR2 YFSETQ. The CDR3 is 15 amino acids. CDR3 sequence reads: CASSGIGGAYYGYTF. Here the CDR3 DNA reads TGCGCCAGCAGCGGGATAGGGGGCGCTTACTATGGCTACACCTTC.

The chain carries TRBV30 and TRBJ2-7; tentatively, D is TRBD2 (7 bases). V shed 2 bases and J shed 7 bases, with 15 bases lying between them. There are 13 residues in the CDR3. Germline CDR1 GTSNPN, CDR2 SVGIG (reference sequence). The CDR3 DNA is TGTGCCTGGAGTCCTGGGAGGGGGGAAGAGCAGTACTTC. It translates to CAWSPGRGEEQYF.

The chain is built from TRBV29-1 and TRBJ2-1; 12 nucleotides match TRBD2. The CDR3 is 14 amino acids. Germline V gives CDR1 SQVTM, CDR2 ANQGSEA. J was trimmed by 9 bases and V by 4 bases; bases with no gene match: 7. The CDR3 sequence: CSVALAGGGGEQFF. The CDR3 DNA reads as TGCAGCGTTGCACTAGCGGGAGGAGGAGGTGAGCAGTTCTTC.

The J gene is TRBJ1-2, the V gene TRBV6-5; TRBD1 matches at 8 bases. This CDR3 has 15 amino acids. The germline V gene has CDR1 MNHEY and CDR2 SVGAGI. Trimming took 6 bases from V and 8 from J; bases not matched to a gene: 14. The CDR3 region is CASSPGQANVRGYTF. Here the CDR3 DNA reads TGTGCCAGCAGCCCGGGACAGGCAAACGTAAGAGGCTACACCTTC.

The chain recombines TRBV6-5 with TRBJ1-1; D ambiguous. The CDR3 length is 14 residues. CDR1 and CDR2 (germline): MNHEY, SVGAGI. Trimming left V 5 bases short and J 1 base short, with 11 bases between. The CDR3: CASSRDQANTEAFF. CDR3 DNA: TGTGCCAGCAGTAGAGATCAAGCGAACACTGAAGCTTTCTTT.

The rearrangement joins TRBV30 to TRBJ1-5; D not certain. The CDR3 totals 16 residues. Germline loops: CDR1 GTSNPN, CDR2 SVGIG (reference sequence). V lost 2 bases and J lost 3, with 17 bases in between. CDR3 amino acids: CAWSPPTGSDNQPQHF. CDR3 nucleotide sequence: TGTGCCTGGAGTCCTCCGACCGGGAGTGACAATCAGCCCCAGCATTTT.

V gene TRBV9 combines with J gene TRBJ2-1; D possibly corresponds to TRBD2 (5 bases). V lost 2 bases and J lost 0, with 6 bases in between. The CDR3 length is 14 residues. CDR1 and CDR2 (germline): SGDLS, YYNGEE. CDR3 in DNA: TGTGCCAGCAGCGTGCGGGCCTCCTACAATGAGCAGTTCTTC. Translation gives CASSVRASYNEQFF.

The rearrangement joins TRBV27 to TRBJ2-4; possibly TRBD2 for D (5 bases). There are 14 residues in the CDR3. Germline loops: CDR1 MNHEY, CDR2 SMNVEV (reference sequence). Trimming pared 2 bases from V and 9 bases from J, leaving 14 bases between. The CDR3 DNA sequence: TGTGCCAGCAGTTTAAACGTACTAGAGAGCATTCAGTACTTC. It encodes CASSLNVLESIQYF.

This clone was counted once. The chain uses TRBV9 and TRBJ2-3; TRBD1 aligns across 8 bases. CDR1 and CDR2 from the germline V gene are SGDLS and YYNGEE. V shed 1 base and J 3 bases; nucleotides not matched to a gene: 4. The CDR3 loop spans 15 amino acids. CDR3 DNA: TGTGCCAGCAGCGTAATTGGACAGGGAACAGATACGCAGTATTTT. It specifies CASSVIGQGTDTQYF. The variable domain in full, with the rest retrieved from reference TRBV9 and TRBJ2-3, is DSGVTQTPKHLITATGQRVTLRCSPRSGDLSVYWYQQSLDQGLQFLIQYYNGEERAKGNILERFSAQQFPDLHSELNLSSLELGDSALYFCASSVIGQGTDTQYFGPGTRLTVL.

The V and J genes are TRBV13 and TRBJ1-1, with 7 bases that match TRBD1. The CDR3 has 15 residues. The germline CDR1 and CDR2 sequences are PRHDT and FYEKMQ (reference sequence). Trimming removed 4 bases from V and 1 base from J; junction bases left unmatched: 6. The chain's CDR3 is CASSSQGLGNTEAFF. The CDR3, as DNA: TGTGCCAGCAGCTCACAGGGGTTGGGGAACACTGAAGCTTTCTTT. The full variable domain, with the rest looked up from reference TRBV13 and TRBJ1-1, is AAGVIQSPRHLIKEKRETATLKCYPIPRHDTVYWYQQGPGQDPQFLISFYEKMQSDKGSIPDRFSAQQFSDYHSELNMSSLELGDSALYFCASSSQGLGNTEAFFGQGTRLTVV.

The chain is built from TRBV5-1 and TRBJ1-2; 9 bases agree with TRBD1. Losses at the gene ends were 0 bases for V and 6 bases for J; bases not matched to a gene: 0. There are 13 residues in the CDR3. Germline-derived CDR1 and CDR2 are SGHRS and YFSETQ. CDR3 protein: CASSLGDRDGYTF. The CDR3 nucleotides read TGCGCCAGCAGCTTGGGGGACAGGGATGGCTACACCTTC.